Listed below are T cell receptor beta chains from one sample, sequenced in a study of OX40 agonist ivuxolimab in advanced cancers. Generated by immunoSEQ multiplex PCR, the TCRdb table keeps only in-frame clones and is missing some. The sample lists 60,000 or so clones, 90% occurring once. The sequenced sample was CD4+ or CD8+ T cells sorted from blood, obtained in a trial of the OX40 agonist ivuxolimab. The receptors come from an adult with an advanced solid tumor such as melanoma, head and neck, liver or kidney cancer. CDR3s include the opening cysteine and the closing phenylalanine or tryptophan. The order of the fields is V gene, D gene, clone size, J gene, CDR3 DNA, CDR3 protein. D genes are given only for firm matches. Only some rows state a clone size, as once, few, many or a class for expanded clones.

v_call: TRBV12-2; d_call: .; clone_size: few; j_call: TRBJ2-4; cdr3_nt: TGTGCAAGTCGCTCGAAGACTAGCAGGGGGCTAGCCAAAAACATTCAGTACTTC; cdr3_aa: CASRSKTSRGLAKNIQYF
v_call: TRBV7-6; d_call: TRBD2; clone_size: .; j_call: TRBJ2-2; cdr3_nt: TGTGCCAGCTCGGGGGTACTAGCGACCGGGGAGCTGTTTTTT; cdr3_aa: CASSGVLATGELFF
v_call: TRBV4-2; d_call: TRBD1; clone_size: few; j_call: TRBJ1-1; cdr3_nt: TGTGCCAGCAGCAAGGGACAGGCGAACACTGAAGCTTTCTTT; cdr3_aa: CASSKGQANTEAFF
v_call: TRBV18; d_call: .; clone_size: .; j_call: TRBJ1-5; cdr3_nt: TGTGCCAGCTCACCGGGGTCTGGGGATCAGCCCCAGCATTTT; cdr3_aa: CASSPGSGDQPQHF
v_call: TRBV5-1; d_call: .; clone_size: .; j_call: TRBJ2-1; cdr3_nt: TGCGCCAGCAGCTTAAGGAGTCGCTCCTACAATGAGCAGTTCTTC; cdr3_aa: CASSLRSRSYNEQFF
v_call: TRBV28; d_call: .; clone_size: .; j_call: TRBJ2-7; cdr3_nt: TGTGCCAGCAGTTTATCGACCTACGAGCAGTACTTC; cdr3_aa: CASSLSTYEQYF
v_call: TRBV6-5; d_call: TRBD2; clone_size: few; j_call: TRBJ2-7; cdr3_nt: TGTGCCAGCAGGCGGACTAGCGCGACATACGAGCAGTACTTC; cdr3_aa: CASRRTSATYEQYF
v_call: TRBV18; d_call: TRBD1; clone_size: .; j_call: TRBJ2-7; cdr3_nt: TGTGCCAGCTCACCATCCCCCCGGACAGGTATGACCTACGAGCAGTACTTC; cdr3_aa: CASSPSPRTGMTYEQYF
v_call: TRBV7-9; d_call: .; clone_size: .; j_call: TRBJ2-5; cdr3_nt: TGTGCCAGCAGCTTAGTCGCCGAGACCCAGTACTTC; cdr3_aa: CASSLVAETQYF
v_call: TRBV28; d_call: TRBD2; clone_size: .; j_call: TRBJ2-2; cdr3_nt: TGTGCCAGCAGGAGCGGGACCGTGAACACCGGGGAGCTGTTTTTT; cdr3_aa: CASRSGTVNTGELFF
v_call: TRBV29-1; d_call: TRBD2; clone_size: .; j_call: TRBJ2-1; cdr3_nt: TGCAGCGTCGCCGGGACTAGCGGGGGGAGTGAGCAGTTCTTC; cdr3_aa: CSVAGTSGGSEQFF
v_call: TRBV27; d_call: TRBD1; clone_size: .; j_call: TRBJ1-6; cdr3_nt: TGTGCCAGCAGTCCCGGGGACAGGGATAATTCACCCCTCCACTTT; cdr3_aa: CASSPGDRDNSPLHF
v_call: TRBV7-2; d_call: .; clone_size: .; j_call: TRBJ2-7; cdr3_nt: TGTGCCAGCAGCTTAGGGGGGGGACAGGCCTACGAGCAGTACTTC; cdr3_aa: CASSLGGGQAYEQYF
v_call: TRBV18; d_call: .; clone_size: .; j_call: TRBJ2-7; cdr3_nt: TGTGCCAGCTCGACTATGGACACAGGGAACGAGCAGTACTTC; cdr3_aa: CASSTMDTGNEQYF
v_call: TRBV5-1; d_call: TRBD2; clone_size: .; j_call: TRBJ2-2; cdr3_nt: TGCGCCAGCAGAACCGAGACTAGCGGGAGTGGGGAGCTGTTTTTT; cdr3_aa: CASRTETSGSGELFF
v_call: TRBV7-3; d_call: .; clone_size: .; j_call: TRBJ2-3; cdr3_nt: TGTGCCAGCAGCTTAGGGATGCGAGTCCGCACAGATACGCAGTATTTT; cdr3_aa: CASSLGMRVRTDTQYF
v_call: TRBV30; d_call: TRBD1; clone_size: .; j_call: TRBJ1-1; cdr3_nt: TGTGCTGGCTCCCAGGACAGGGGTACTGAAGCTTTCTTT; cdr3_aa: CAGSQDRGTEAFF
v_call: TRBV11-3; d_call: .; clone_size: once; j_call: TRBJ2-1; cdr3_nt: TGTGCCAGCAGCCCCAGGGGGGGAGGAACCTACAATGAGCAGTTCTTC; cdr3_aa: CASSPRGGGTYNEQFF
v_call: TRBV28; d_call: .; clone_size: .; j_call: TRBJ1-4; cdr3_nt: TGTGCCAGCAGTTTAGCGGGTGCAACTAATGAAAAACTGTTTTTT; cdr3_aa: CASSLAGATNEKLFF
v_call: TRBV28; d_call: .; clone_size: .; j_call: TRBJ2-5; cdr3_nt: TGTGCCAGCAGTGGCGGGGCTGGTAGAGAGACCCAGTACTTC; cdr3_aa: CASSGGAGRETQYF
v_call: TRBV27; d_call: .; clone_size: .; j_call: TRBJ2-1; cdr3_nt: TGTGCCAGCAGTTTGGCCCTCCCTAGCCGAATTTACAATGAGCAGTTCTTC; cdr3_aa: CASSLALPSRIYNEQFF
v_call: TRBV6-5; d_call: .; clone_size: .; j_call: TRBJ1-5; cdr3_nt: TGTGCCAGCAGTTCCTCAGACAGGTATAGCAATCAGCCCCAGCATTTT; cdr3_aa: CASSSSDRYSNQPQHF
v_call: TRBV5-4; d_call: TRBD1; clone_size: .; j_call: TRBJ1-3; cdr3_nt: TGTGCCAGCAGCTCGGGGACAGGGATCACTGGAAACACCATATATTTT; cdr3_aa: CASSSGTGITGNTIYF
v_call: TRBV9; d_call: TRBD1; clone_size: .; j_call: TRBJ2-1; cdr3_nt: TGTGCCAGCAGCGTAGCTCGGGGACAGGGCTACAATGAGCAGTTCTTC; cdr3_aa: CASSVARGQGYNEQFF
v_call: TRBV29-1; d_call: TRBD1; clone_size: .; j_call: TRBJ1-2; cdr3_nt: TGCAGCGTTGTGGGGGGACAGCGGGACTATGGCTACACCTTC; cdr3_aa: CSVVGGQRDYGYTF
v_call: TRBV28; d_call: .; clone_size: .; j_call: TRBJ1-5; cdr3_nt: TGTGCCAGCAGGGAGGATAGCAATCAGCCCCAGCATTTT; cdr3_aa: CASREDSNQPQHF
v_call: TRBV5-3; d_call: TRBD2; clone_size: .; j_call: TRBJ2-7; cdr3_nt: TGTGCCAGAAGCATCCTTTCTGAGGGACTAGCGGGGCGACCATCCTACGAGCAGTACTTC; cdr3_aa: CARSILSEGLAGRPSYEQYF
v_call: TRBV28; d_call: TRBD2; clone_size: .; j_call: TRBJ2-3; cdr3_nt: TGTGCCAGCAACATGGGACTAATATTCACAGATACGCAGTATTTT; cdr3_aa: CASNMGLIFTDTQYF
v_call: TRBV18; d_call: .; clone_size: .; j_call: TRBJ1-4; cdr3_nt: TGTGCCAGCTCACCACAGGGAACCAAGGAAAAACTGTTTTTT; cdr3_aa: CASSPQGTKEKLFF
v_call: TRBV5-4; d_call: TRBD1; clone_size: .; j_call: TRBJ1-1; cdr3_nt: TGTGCCAGCACCCCCCCGGACAGGGGGCGCGCGAACACTGAAGCTTTCTTT; cdr3_aa: CASTPPDRGRANTEAFF
v_call: TRBV5-6; d_call: .; clone_size: .; j_call: TRBJ1-5; cdr3_nt: TGTGCCAGCAGCTTGGGGTGGTCAGGAGGATATAGCAATCAGCCCCAGCATTTT; cdr3_aa: CASSLGWSGGYSNQPQHF
v_call: TRBV7-6; d_call: .; clone_size: .; j_call: TRBJ2-3; cdr3_nt: TGTGCCAGCAGCTTATCGACGGGACTCCGTTGGGATACGCAGTATTTT; cdr3_aa: CASSLSTGLRWDTQYF
v_call: TRBV7-8; d_call: TRBD2; clone_size: .; j_call: TRBJ2-1; cdr3_nt: TGTGCCAGCAGCCCTGACAGCGGGATGACTAATGAGCAGTTCTTC; cdr3_aa: CASSPDSGMTNEQFF
v_call: TRBV28; d_call: .; clone_size: .; j_call: TRBJ1-3; cdr3_nt: TGTGCCAGCAGTGACGAGGGGCTGAGCTCTGGAAACACCATATATTTT; cdr3_aa: CASSDEGLSSGNTIYF
v_call: TRBV5-8; d_call: .; clone_size: few; j_call: TRBJ1-5; cdr3_nt: TGTGCCAGCAGCTTTGGGCAGGGAGCTCAGCCCCAGCATTTT; cdr3_aa: CASSFGQGAQPQHF
v_call: TRBV27; d_call: .; clone_size: .; j_call: TRBJ1-1; cdr3_nt: TGTGCCAGCAGTTTATCGATTAGGAACACTGAAGCTTTCTTT; cdr3_aa: CASSLSIRNTEAFF
v_call: TRBV6-1; d_call: .; clone_size: .; j_call: TRBJ1-5; cdr3_nt: TGTGCCAGCACCAAGGATGGTGGCAGCAATCAGCCCCAGCATTTT; cdr3_aa: CASTKDGGSNQPQHF
v_call: TRBV18; d_call: TRBD1; clone_size: few; j_call: TRBJ2-6; cdr3_nt: TGTGCCAGCTCACCTGGACAGGGGCTAAGCTCTGGGGCCAACGTCCTGACTTTC; cdr3_aa: CASSPGQGLSSGANVLTF
v_call: TRBV11-1; d_call: TRBD2; clone_size: .; j_call: TRBJ2-2; cdr3_nt: TGTGCCAGCCGGGGGGACTTTAACACCGGGGAGCTGTTTTTT; cdr3_aa: CASRGDFNTGELFF
v_call: TRBV28; d_call: .; clone_size: once; j_call: TRBJ2-7; cdr3_nt: TGTGCCAGCAGTTTAGTATCCTACGAGCAGTACTTC; cdr3_aa: CASSLVSYEQYF
v_call: TRBV6-5; d_call: TRBD1; clone_size: .; j_call: TRBJ1-6; cdr3_nt: TGTGCCAGCAGTTACTCCGGACAGGGTACCATACCCCTCCACTTT; cdr3_aa: CASSYSGQGTIPLHF
v_call: TRBV9; d_call: .; clone_size: .; j_call: TRBJ2-1; cdr3_nt: TGTGCCAGCACCCTGGACCACTCCTACAATGAGCAGTTCTTC; cdr3_aa: CASTLDHSYNEQFF
v_call: TRBV7-9; d_call: .; clone_size: .; j_call: TRBJ2-1; cdr3_nt: TGTGCCAACGATCAGGACGGCTACAATGAGCAGTTCTTC; cdr3_aa: CANDQDGYNEQFF
v_call: TRBV2; d_call: .; clone_size: .; j_call: TRBJ1-1; cdr3_nt: TGTGCCAGCAGCGCGAGCCCGACAGGACATAACGCTGAAGCTTTCTTT; cdr3_aa: CASSASPTGHNAEAFF
v_call: TRBV18; d_call: TRBD2; clone_size: .; j_call: TRBJ2-1; cdr3_nt: TGTGCCAGCTCACCTCCACCGGGACTAGCGGGAGAGGGGAATGAGCAGTTCTTC; cdr3_aa: CASSPPPGLAGEGNEQFF
v_call: TRBV5-1; d_call: TRBD2; clone_size: .; j_call: TRBJ2-3; cdr3_nt: TGCGCCAACCAGCCCCCTAGCGGGAGGGTCGTTCCCTGCACAGATACGCAGTATTTT; cdr3_aa: CANQPPSGRVVPCTDTQYF